These T cell receptor beta chains were read from a single sample in a study of T cells in Graves' hyperthyroidism and ophthalmopathy. MiXCR, run by TCRdb on the multiplex PCR reads, gives a single entry per CDR3 protein. The sample yields 550,000 to 800,000 distinct CDR3 sequences, roughly 17% seen once. Sequencing was done on a sample of blood. The receptors were gathered from a middle-aged man with Graves' hyperthyroidism. The CDR3 runs from the conserved cysteine through the conserved F or W. A D gene is named only where the DNA matches it firmly. Some rows mark clone size as missing; the rest say once, few, many or name a class of expanded clone.

size	V	D	J	DNA	CDR3
NA	TRBV28	TRBD1	TRBJ1-2	TGTGCCAGCAGTTTTCCCACACAGGGGTACTATGGCTACACCTTC	CASSFPTQGYYGYTF
few	TRBV12-3/TRBV12-4	TRBD1	TRBJ2-7	TGTGCCAGCCAGCCGAGGACAGGGGGAAATTTTAGGTCCTACGAGCAGTACTTC	CASQPRTGGNFRSYEQYF
many	TRBV28	TRBD2	TRBJ2-1	TGTGCCAGCACCGCGGGAGAAGGGAACAATGAGCAGTTCTTC	CASTAGEGNNEQFF
many	TRBV12-3/TRBV12-4	TRBD2	TRBJ2-1	TGTGCCAGCAGTTTGCGGGGGGTCGGCAATGAGCAGTTCTTC	CASSLRGVGNEQFF
many	TRBV11-2	NA	TRBJ2-2	TGTGCCAGCAGCTTCAGGGGCAACACCGGGGAGCTGTTTTTT	CASSFRGNTGELFF
NA	TRBV28	NA	TRBJ2-1	TGTGCCAGCAGTTTCTCCGGCGGCTCCTACAATGAGCAGTTCTTC	CASSFSGGSYNEQFF
many	TRBV20-1	TRBD2	TRBJ2-3	TGCAGTGCCGGGACTAGCGGGAGAAGAGGTACGCAGTATTTT	CSAGTSGRRGTQYF
many	TRBV28	TRBD1	TRBJ1-2	TGTGCCAGCAGTTTGTCCGGGACAGGGAGACGAGGCTACACCTTC	CASSLSGTGRRGYTF
many	TRBV7-9	NA	TRBJ2-1	TGTGCCAGCAGTTCGGACTCGTCCGTATCCTACAATGAGCAGTTCTTC	CASSSDSSVSYNEQFF
NA	TRBV27	TRBD2	TRBJ2-5	TGTGCCAGCAGTCCGAATAGCCTGACTAGCGGGAGATCCGGTGAGACCCAGTACTTC	CASSPNSLTSGRSGETQYF
NA	TRBV15	TRBD2	TRBJ2-7	TGTGCCACCAGCAGAGGGACTAGCGGCTCCTACGAGCAGTACTTC	CATSRGTSGSYEQYF
many	TRBV2	TRBD1	TRBJ1-1	TGTGCCAGCAGCCGCGGGACAGGGGGGAACACTGAAGCTTTCTTT	CASSRGTGGNTEAFF
NA	TRBV7-9	TRBD1	TRBJ1-5	TGTGCCAGCAGGATGCGGACAGGAATCCAGCCCCAGCATTTT	CASRMRTGIQPQHF
many	TRBV11-2	TRBD2	TRBJ2-7	TGTGCCAGCAGCCCCAAAGCGGGAAGGGGCTACGAGCAGTACTTC	CASSPKAGRGYEQYF
many	TRBV30	NA	TRBJ1-1	TGTGCCTGGATAATGCAGGGAAAAACCACTGAAGCTTTCTTT	CAWIMQGKTTEAFF
NA	TRBV19	NA	TRBJ1-1	TGTGCCAGTACCTCACATGGCGTCACTGAAGCTTTCTTT	CASTSHGVTEAFF
NA	TRBV6-2/TRBV6-3	TRBD1	TRBJ2-2	TGTGCCAGCGCGAGGGGGCATGGCACCGGGGAGCTGTTTTTT	CASARGHGTGELFF
NA	TRBV9	NA	TRBJ1-1	TGTGCCAGCAGCGTAGCGCACGGGAACACTGAAGCTTTCTTT	CASSVAHGNTEAFF
few	TRBV13	NA	TRBJ2-2	TGTGCCAGCAGCTTAGGGCTAGCGTACACCGGGAACACCGGGGAGCTGTTTTTT	CASSLGLAYTGNTGELFF
many	TRBV11-2	NA	TRBJ2-2	TGTGCCAGCAGGGCGGGATCGAACACCGGGGAGCTGTTTTTT	CASRAGSNTGELFF
many	TRBV7-2	NA	TRBJ2-1	TGTGCCAGCAGCTTAAGACGAACGGATGAGCAGTTCTTC	CASSLRRTDEQFF
few	TRBV7-9	NA	TRBJ2-7	TGTGCCAGCAGCTTAGGGGTCTATTCCTACGAGCAGTACTTC	CASSLGVYSYEQYF
NA	TRBV19	NA	TRBJ1-5	TGTGCCAGTAGTATAGATGGCAGGAACCAAGTAAGGCCCCAGCATTTT	CASSIDGRNQVRPQHF
few	TRBV27	TRBD2	TRBJ2-1	TGTGCCAGCAGTCCCTACGGCGGGAGTGGATACAATGAGCAGTTCTTC	CASSPYGGSGYNEQFF
many	TRBV27	TRBD1	TRBJ2-3	TGTGCCAGCAGTTTATCTGGGACAGGGTATTTGGATACGCAGTATTTT	CASSLSGTGYLDTQYF
many	TRBV5-1	NA	TRBJ1-1	TGCGCCAGCGGCAAGGGGACTGAAGCTTTCTTT	CASGKGTEAFF
few	TRBV6-5	NA	TRBJ1-5	TGTGCCAGCAGTTACTGGGGGGGATTCGAGCCCCAGCATTTT	CASSYWGGFEPQHF
many	TRBV28	NA	TRBJ2-4	TGTGCCAGCAGTTTCGGTCAGGGTGGGGACATTCAGTACTTC	CASSFGQGGDIQYF
few	TRBV3-1	NA	TRBJ1-5	TGTGCCAGCAGCCAAGGGCCGCTGACTAATCAGCCCCAGCATTTT	CASSQGPLTNQPQHF
many	TRBV2	TRBD1	TRBJ2-7	TGTGCCAGCACCGGGACAGGGAGCTCCTACGAGCAGTACTTC	CASTGTGSSYEQYF
many	TRBV6-2/TRBV6-3	NA	TRBJ2-1	TGTGCCAGCAGCCGGGACGCTAGCTCCTACAATGAGCAGTTCTTC	CASSRDASSYNEQFF
many	TRBV6-1	TRBD1	TRBJ2-1	TGTGCCAGCAGTGTCGACAGGGGTCGGGGCAATGAGCAGTTCTTC	CASSVDRGRGNEQFF
NA	TRBV20-1	NA	TRBJ2-3	TGCAGTGCTAACGCCAGGGTCGGGCCGCAGTATTTT	CSANARVGPQYF
NA	TRBV7-2	NA	TRBJ2-3	TGTGCCAGCAGAAGGGACGTCACAGATACGCAGTATTTT	CASRRDVTDTQYF
NA	TRBV9	TRBD2	TRBJ2-1	TGTGCCAGCAGCATCCAATGGGGCGGGAGGGCCGGCAATGAGCAGTTCTTC	CASSIQWGGRAGNEQFF
NA	TRBV5-5	TRBD2	TRBJ2-2	TGTGCCAGCAGCCGACTAGCGGGAGAAGCCGGGGAGCTGTTTTTT	CASSRLAGEAGELFF
few	TRBV6-1	NA	TRBJ1-1	TGTGCCAGCAGTGAAGCTCGCGGTCTGAACACTGAAGCTTTCTTT	CASSEARGLNTEAFF
NA	TRBV25-1	TRBD1	TRBJ1-2	TGTGCCAGCAGTGAGTCGGGACAGGGAGATGGCTACACCTTC	CASSESGQGDGYTF
many	TRBV12-5	NA	TRBJ1-1	TGTGCTAGTGGTTTGGCTCCCGGGGACACTGAAGCTTTCTTT	CASGLAPGDTEAFF
many	TRBV24-1	NA	TRBJ2-2	TGTGCCACCAGTGATCTGGTACCCATCGGGACCGGGGAGCTGTTTTTT	CATSDLVPIGTGELFF
many	TRBV3-1	NA	TRBJ1-1	TGTGCCAGCAGCCCAGTAAGGGACACTGAAGCTTTCTTT	CASSPVRDTEAFF
many	TRBV5-1	TRBD1	TRBJ2-7	TGCGCCAGCAGCTTGGGGGGACAGGGGCGCAACGAGCAGTACTTC	CASSLGGQGRNEQYF
many	TRBV2	TRBD2	TRBJ2-1	TGTGCCAGCAGTGGAGGACTAGCGGCTTACAATGAGCAGTTCTTC	CASSGGLAAYNEQFF
many	TRBV28	TRBD1	TRBJ2-5	TGTGCCAGCAGTCCAGAAGGGACAGGGAGACAAGAGACCCAGTACTTC	CASSPEGTGRQETQYF